This T cell receptor (beta chain) was captured by sequencing in a study of response to subunit inactivated influenza vaccine. Regarding the study as a whole: Authors suggested few new T cells are recruited by each seasonal influenza vaccination.

TCRdb analysed the RT-PCR reads with MiXCR anew, one entry per CDR3 protein. This table has 300,000 to 350,000 distinct CDR3 sequences, 22% appearing once. This clonotype was observed a handful of times. Its antigen remains unknown. The germline V and J ends were trimmed by 8 bases and 10 bases, with 15 bases remaining between them. Germline lookup yields CDR1 SNHLY and CDR2 FYNNEI. The CDR3 spans 11 residues. J is TRBJ2-7 and V is TRBV2; D remains ambiguous. The sequence was obtained from a man aged 45 to 75 who received an inactivated influenza vaccine. The sequencing here drew on PBMCs from blood, taken roughly 20 months after vaccination. CDR3 sequence (DNA): TGTGCCAGCCGATCCTTCCCAAGTCAGTACTTC. Protein product: CASRSFPSQYF.